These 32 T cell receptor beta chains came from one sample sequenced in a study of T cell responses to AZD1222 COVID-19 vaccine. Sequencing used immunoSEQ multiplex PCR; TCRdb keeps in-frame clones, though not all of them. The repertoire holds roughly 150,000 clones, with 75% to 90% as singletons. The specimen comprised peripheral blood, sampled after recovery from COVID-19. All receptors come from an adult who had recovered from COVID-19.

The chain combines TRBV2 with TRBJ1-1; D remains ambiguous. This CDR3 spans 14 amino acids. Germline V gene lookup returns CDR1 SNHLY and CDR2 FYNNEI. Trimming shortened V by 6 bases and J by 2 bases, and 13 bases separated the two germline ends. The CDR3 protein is CASREIKENTEAFF. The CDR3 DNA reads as TGTGCCAGCAGGGAAATCAAAGAAAACACTGAAGCTTTCTTT.

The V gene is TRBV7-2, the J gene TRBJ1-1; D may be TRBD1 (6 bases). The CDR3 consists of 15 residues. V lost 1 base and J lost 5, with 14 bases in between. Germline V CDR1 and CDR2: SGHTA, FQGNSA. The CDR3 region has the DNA TGTGCCAGCAGCTTAGTCGCCGTAGGGGGAACTGAAGCTTTCTTT. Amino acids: CASSLVAVGGTEAFF.

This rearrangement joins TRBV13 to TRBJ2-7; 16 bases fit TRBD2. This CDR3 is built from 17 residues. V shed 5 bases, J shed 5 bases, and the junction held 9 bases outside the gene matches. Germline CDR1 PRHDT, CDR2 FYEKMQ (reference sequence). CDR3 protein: CASSPGLAGGPVNEQYF. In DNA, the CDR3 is TGTGCCAGCAGCCCGGGACTAGCGGGGGGGCCCGTCAACGAGCAGTACTTC. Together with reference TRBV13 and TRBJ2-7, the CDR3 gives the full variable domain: AAGVIQSPRHLIKEKRETATLKCYPIPRHDTVYWYQQGPGQDPQFLISFYEKMQSDKGSIPDRFSAQQFSDYHSELNMSSLELGDSALYFCASSPGLAGGPVNEQYFGPGTRLTVT.

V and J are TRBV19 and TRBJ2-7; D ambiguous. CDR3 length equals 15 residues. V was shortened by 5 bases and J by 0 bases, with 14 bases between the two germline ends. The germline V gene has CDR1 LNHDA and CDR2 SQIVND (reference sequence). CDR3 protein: CASSELDGNSYEQYF. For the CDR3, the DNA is TGTGCCAGTAGTGAGCTGGACGGCAACTCCTACGAGCAGTACTTC.

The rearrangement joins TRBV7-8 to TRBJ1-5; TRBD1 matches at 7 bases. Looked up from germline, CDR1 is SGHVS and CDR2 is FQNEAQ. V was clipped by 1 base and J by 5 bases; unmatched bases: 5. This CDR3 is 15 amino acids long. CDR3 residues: CASSLEGDSYQPQHF. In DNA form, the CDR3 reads TGTGCCAGCAGCTTAGAAGGGGACAGTTATCAGCCCCAGCATTTT.

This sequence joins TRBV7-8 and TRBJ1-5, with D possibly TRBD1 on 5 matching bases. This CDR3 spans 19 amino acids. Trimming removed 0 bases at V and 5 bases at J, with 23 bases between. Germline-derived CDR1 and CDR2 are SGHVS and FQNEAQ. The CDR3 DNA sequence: TGTGCCAGCAGCTTAGCGTTGCGGATAGGAGGGGATGTCTATCAGCCCCAGCATTTT. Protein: CASSLALRIGGDVYQPQHF.

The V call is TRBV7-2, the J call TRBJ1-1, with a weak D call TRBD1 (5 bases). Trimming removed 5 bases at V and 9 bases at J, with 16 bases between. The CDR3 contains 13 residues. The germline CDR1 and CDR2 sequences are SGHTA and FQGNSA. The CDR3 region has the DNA TGTGCCAGCAGCGTCCGGGACCGGAGAAAAGCTTTCTTT. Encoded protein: CASSVRDRRKAFF.

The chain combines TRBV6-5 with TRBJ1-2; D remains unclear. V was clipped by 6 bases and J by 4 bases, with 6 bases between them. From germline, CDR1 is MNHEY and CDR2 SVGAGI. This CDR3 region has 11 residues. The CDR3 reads CASRSSYGYTF. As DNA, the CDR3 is TGTGCCAGCAGGTCTTCCTATGGCTACACCTTC.

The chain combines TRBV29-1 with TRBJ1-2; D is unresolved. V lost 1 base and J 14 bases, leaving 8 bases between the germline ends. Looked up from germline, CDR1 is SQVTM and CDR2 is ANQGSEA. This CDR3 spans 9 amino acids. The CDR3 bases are TGCAGCGTTGAAGGAGAATTGACCTTC. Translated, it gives CSVEGELTF.

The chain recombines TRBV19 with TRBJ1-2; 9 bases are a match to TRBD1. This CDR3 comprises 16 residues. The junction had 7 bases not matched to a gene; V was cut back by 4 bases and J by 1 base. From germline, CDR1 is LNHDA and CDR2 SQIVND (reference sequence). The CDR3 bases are TGTGCCAGTAGTACCTCGGGACAGGGCCATAACTATGGCTACACCTTC. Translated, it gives CASSTSGQGHNYGYTF.

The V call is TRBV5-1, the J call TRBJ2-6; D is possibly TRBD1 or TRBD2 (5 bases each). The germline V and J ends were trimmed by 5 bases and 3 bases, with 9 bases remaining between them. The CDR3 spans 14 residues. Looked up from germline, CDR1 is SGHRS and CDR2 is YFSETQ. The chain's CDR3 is CASRGDLGANVLTF. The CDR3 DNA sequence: TGCGCCAGCAGGGGGGACCTTGGGGCCAACGTCCTGACTTTC.

The CDR3 DNA sequence: TGTGCCAGCAGCAAAGCCACGGGACAGTTTAACTATGGCTACACCTTC. Translating it yields CASSKATGQFNYGYTF. The V and J genes are TRBV6-2 or TRBV6-3 and TRBJ1-2; 7 bases line up with TRBD1. There are 16 residues in the CDR3. With V trimmed by 6 bases and J by 1 base, 11 bases remained unmatched. Germline CDR1 is MNHEY and CDR2 is SVGEGT.

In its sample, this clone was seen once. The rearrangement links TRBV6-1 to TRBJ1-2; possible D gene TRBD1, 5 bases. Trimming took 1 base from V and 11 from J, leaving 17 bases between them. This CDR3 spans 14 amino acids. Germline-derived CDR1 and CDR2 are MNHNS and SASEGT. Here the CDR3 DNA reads TGTGCCAGCAGTGAAGAAGGTGGGGCTATGCGGTACACCTTC. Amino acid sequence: CASSEEGGAMRYTF.

CDR3 nucleotide sequence: TGCGCCAGCAGCTTGTCAGGGAATGGAAACACCATATATTTT. This gives the protein CASSLSGNGNTIYF. This rearrangement joins TRBV5-1 to TRBJ1-3; D might be TRBD1 (5 bases). Germline V gives CDR1 SGHRS, CDR2 YFSETQ. The CDR3 runs to 14 residues. V was pared by 1 base and J by 3 bases, with 8 bases between.

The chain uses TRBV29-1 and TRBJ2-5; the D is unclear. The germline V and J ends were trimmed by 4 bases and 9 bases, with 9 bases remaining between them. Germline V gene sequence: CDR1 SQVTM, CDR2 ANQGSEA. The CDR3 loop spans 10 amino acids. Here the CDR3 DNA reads TGCAGCGTTGCCCCAGCAGCCCAGTACTTC. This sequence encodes CSVAPAAQYF. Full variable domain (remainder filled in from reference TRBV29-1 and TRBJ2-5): SAVISQKPSRDICQRGTSLTIQCQVDSQVTMMFWYRQQPGQSLTLIATANQGSEATYESGFVIDKFPISRPNLTFSTLTVSNMSPEDSSIYLCSVAPAAQYFGPGTRLLVL.

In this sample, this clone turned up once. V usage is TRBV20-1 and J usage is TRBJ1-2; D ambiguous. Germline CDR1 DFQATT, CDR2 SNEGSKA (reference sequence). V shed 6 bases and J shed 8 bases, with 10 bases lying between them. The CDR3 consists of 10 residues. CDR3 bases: TGCAGTGCCGTACGTGGGGGCTACACCTTC. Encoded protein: CSAVRGGYTF.

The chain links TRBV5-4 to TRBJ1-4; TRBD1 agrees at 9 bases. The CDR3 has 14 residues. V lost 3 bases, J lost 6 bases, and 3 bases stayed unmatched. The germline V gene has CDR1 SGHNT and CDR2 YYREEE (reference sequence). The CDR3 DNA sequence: TGTGCCAGCAGCTCTCGGACAGGGGATGAAAAACTGTTTTTT. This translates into CASSSRTGDEKLFF.

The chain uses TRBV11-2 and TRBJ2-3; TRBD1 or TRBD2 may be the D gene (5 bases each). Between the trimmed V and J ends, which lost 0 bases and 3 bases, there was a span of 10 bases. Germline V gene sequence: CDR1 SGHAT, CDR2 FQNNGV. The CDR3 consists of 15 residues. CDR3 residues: CASSLEGRGTDTQYF. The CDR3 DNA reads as TGTGCCAGCAGCTTAGAGGGGCGCGGGACAGATACGCAGTATTTT.

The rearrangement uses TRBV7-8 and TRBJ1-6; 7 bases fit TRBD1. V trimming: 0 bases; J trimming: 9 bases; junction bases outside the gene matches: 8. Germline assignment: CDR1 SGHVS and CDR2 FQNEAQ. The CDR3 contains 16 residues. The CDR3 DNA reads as TGTGCCAGCAGCTTAGCGAAGAGGGGGCTCGCTTCACCCCTCCACTTT. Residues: CASSLAKRGLASPLHF. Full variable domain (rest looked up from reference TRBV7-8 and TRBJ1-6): GAGVSQSPRYKVAKRGQDVALRCDPISGHVSLFWYQQALGQGPEFLTYFQNEAQLDKSGLPSDRFFAERPEGSVSTLKIQRTQQEDSAVYLCASSLAKRGLASPLHFGNGTRLTVT.

The CDR3 region is CASSKGYTEAFF. As DNA, the CDR3 is TGTGCCAGCTCCAAAGGTTACACTGAAGCTTTCTTT. The chain employs TRBV2 and TRBJ1-1; no clear D. The length of the CDR3 is 12 residues. CDR1 and CDR2 (germline): SNHLY, FYNNEI. The ends were cut back, 8 bases at V and 3 bases at J, with 10 bases in the middle.

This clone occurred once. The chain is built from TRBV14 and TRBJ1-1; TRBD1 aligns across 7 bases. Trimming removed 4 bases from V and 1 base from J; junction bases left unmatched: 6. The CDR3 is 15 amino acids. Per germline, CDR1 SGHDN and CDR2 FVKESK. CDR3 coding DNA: TGTGCCAGCAGCCCACGACAGGGTGGGAACACTGAAGCTTTCTTT. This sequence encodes CASSPRQGGNTEAFF. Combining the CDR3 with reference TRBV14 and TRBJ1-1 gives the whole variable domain EAGVTQFPSHSVIEKGQTVTLRCDPISGHDNLYWYRRVMGKEIKFLLHFVKESKQDESGMPNNRFLAERTGGTYSTLKVQPAELEDSGVYFCASSPRQGGNTEAFFGQGTRLTVV.

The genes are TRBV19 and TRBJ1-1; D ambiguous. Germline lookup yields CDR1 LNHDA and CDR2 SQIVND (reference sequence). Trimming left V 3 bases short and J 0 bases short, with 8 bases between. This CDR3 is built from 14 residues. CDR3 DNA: TGTGCCAGTAGTATGTACAGCGTGAACACTGAAGCTTTCTTT. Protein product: CASSMYSVNTEAFF.

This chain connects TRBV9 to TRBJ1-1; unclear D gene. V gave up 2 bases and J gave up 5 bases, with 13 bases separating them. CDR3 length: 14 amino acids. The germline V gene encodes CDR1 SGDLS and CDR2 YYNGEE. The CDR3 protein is CASSVREWGTEAFF. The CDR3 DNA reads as TGTGCCAGCAGCGTTCGGGAGTGGGGAACTGAAGCTTTCTTT.

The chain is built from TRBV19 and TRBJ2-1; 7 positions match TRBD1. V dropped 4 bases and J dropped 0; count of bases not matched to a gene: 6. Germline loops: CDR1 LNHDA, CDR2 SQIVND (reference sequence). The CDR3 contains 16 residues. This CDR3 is CASSKQQGSSYNEQFF. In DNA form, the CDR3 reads TGTGCCAGTAGTAAGCAACAGGGGAGCTCCTACAATGAGCAGTTCTTC. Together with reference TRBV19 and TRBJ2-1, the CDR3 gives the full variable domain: DGGITQSPKYLFRKEGQNVTLSCEQNLNHDAMYWYRQDPGQGLRLIYYSQIVNDFQKGDIAEGYSVSREKKESFPLTVTSAQKNPTAFYLCASSKQQGSSYNEQFFGPGTRLTVL.

As DNA, the CDR3 is TGTGCCAGCAGTTTACAGGACCTGAACACTGAAGCTTTCTTT. Its protein is CASSLQDLNTEAFF. The chain recombines TRBV28 with TRBJ1-1; D remains ambiguous. The V end lost 2 bases, the J end lost 0 bases, and 7 bases lay between the germline ends. Germline CDR1 reads MDHEN; CDR2 reads SYDVKM. The length of the CDR3 is 14 residues.

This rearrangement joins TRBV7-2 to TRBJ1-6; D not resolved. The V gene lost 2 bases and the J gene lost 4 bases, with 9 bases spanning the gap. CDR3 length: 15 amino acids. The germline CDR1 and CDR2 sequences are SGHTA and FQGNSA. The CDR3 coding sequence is TGTGCCAGCAGCTTAAAGGCCGGGTATAATTCACCCCTCCACTTT. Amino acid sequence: CASSLKAGYNSPLHF.

CDR3 in DNA: TGTGCCAGTAGTATAGGTGGGGGCTGGAGCTATGGCTACACCTTC. It codes for CASSIGGGWSYGYTF. The chain carries TRBV19 and TRBJ1-2, with D perhaps matching TRBD1 (6 bases). The V end was cut by 1 base, the J end by 4 bases, with 13 bases between. Germline loops: CDR1 LNHDA, CDR2 SQIVND (reference sequence). The CDR3 has 15 residues.

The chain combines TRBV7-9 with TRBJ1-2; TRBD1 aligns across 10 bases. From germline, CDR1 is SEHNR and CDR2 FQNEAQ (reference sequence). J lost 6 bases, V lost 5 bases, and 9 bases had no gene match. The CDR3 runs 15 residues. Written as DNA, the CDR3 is TGTGCCAGCAGCATCCGACAGGGGGCGAGGGATGGCTACACCTTC. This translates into CASSIRQGARDGYTF.

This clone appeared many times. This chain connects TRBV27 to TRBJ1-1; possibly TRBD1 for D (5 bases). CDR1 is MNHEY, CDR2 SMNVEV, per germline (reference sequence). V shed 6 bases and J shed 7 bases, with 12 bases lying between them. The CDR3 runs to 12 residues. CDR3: CASRPWRGEAFF. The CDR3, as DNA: TGTGCCAGCAGACCCTGGAGGGGTGAAGCTTTCTTT.

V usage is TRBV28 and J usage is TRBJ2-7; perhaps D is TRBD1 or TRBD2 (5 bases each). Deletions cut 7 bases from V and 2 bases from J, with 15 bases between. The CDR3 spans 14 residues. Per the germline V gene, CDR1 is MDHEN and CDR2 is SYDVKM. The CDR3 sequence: CASMFGTVTYEQYF. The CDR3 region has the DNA TGTGCCAGCATGTTCGGGACGGTCACCTACGAGCAGTACTTC.

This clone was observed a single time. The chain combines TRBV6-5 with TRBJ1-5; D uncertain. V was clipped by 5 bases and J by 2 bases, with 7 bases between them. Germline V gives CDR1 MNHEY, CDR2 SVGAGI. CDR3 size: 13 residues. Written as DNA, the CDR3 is TGTGCCAGCAGTACTCTTGGCAATCAGCCCCAGCATTTT. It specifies CASSTLGNQPQHF.

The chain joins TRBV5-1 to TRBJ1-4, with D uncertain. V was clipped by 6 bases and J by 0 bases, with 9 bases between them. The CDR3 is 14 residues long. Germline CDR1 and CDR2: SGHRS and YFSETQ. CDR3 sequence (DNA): TGCGCCAGCACCCGAGGGACAACTAATGAAAAACTGTTTTTT. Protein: CASTRGTTNEKLFF.